This T cell receptor beta chain came from a study of T cells in Graves' hyperthyroidism and ophthalmopathy. This clonotype was seen a single time. Antigen specificity is unknown. Notes on the study in general: The model's output predicted ophthalmopathy at a median of 6.5 months prior to onset. Among thyroid clonotypes expanded above 0.001, most also appeared in blood.

The CDR3 is 14 amino acids. V was trimmed by 6 bases and J by 0 bases, leaving 12 bases between them. The V gene's germline CDR1 is MDHEN and CDR2 SYDVKM. RNA transcripts yielded amplified TCR beta CDR3 regions. In the first-round RT-PCR of the TCR CDR3, the HTBI primer set was used. TCRdb processed the multiplex PCR reads anew with MiXCR; each CDR3 protein has one entry. The sample holds a few hundred thousand distinct CDR3 sequences; roughly 15% are singletons and the top ten take roughly 30%. Exclusion of a patient resulted from uncontrolled infection, other autoimmune disease, pregnancy or lactation.

The material sequenced was blood. This TCR was recovered from a woman aged 45-65 years with Graves' hyperthyroidism that later progressed to Graves' ophthalmopathy. The rearrangement joins TRBV28 to TRBJ2-7; TRBD2 might be the D (6 bases). In DNA form, the CDR3 reads TGTGCCAGCAGCCTGAAAGCGGGCTCCTACGAGCAGTACTTC. Its protein product is CASSLKAGSYEQYF.